This is a list of T cell receptor beta chains from one sample in a study of T cells in tuberculosis. TCRdb keeps only in-frame clones here, not all; method: immunoSEQ multiplex PCR. Among about 34,000 clones listed, roughly 97% were seen once. Sequenced input: PBMCs. These receptors all come from a donor aged 10-29 years with latent tuberculosis or without tuberculosis infection. Each CDR3 is given with its conserved first and last residue. The order of the fields is J gene, clone size, CDR3 length, V gene, CDR3 protein. Size is omitted from some rows. Given values are once, few, many or a class for expanded clones.

TRBJ2-1 . 18 TRBV1 CTSSHGPGILPPYNEQFF
TRBJ1-4 . 15 TRBV6-5 CASSYEQGTPEKLFF
TRBJ2-3 . 15 TRBV9 CASSNPLAGVGTQYF
TRBJ2-7 . 13 TRBV7-8 CASTGLRAYEQYF
TRBJ1-2 . 15 TRBV2 CASSEETAKVYGYTF
. . 14 TRBV5-1 CASSLGQGAYEQYF
TRBJ2-1 . 16 TRBV13 CASSWGPGQGYNEQFF
TRBJ1-2 . 13 TRBV6-1 CASSVGGGYGYTF
TRBJ1-2 . 15 TRBV18 CASSPPSLLNYGYTF
TRBJ2-3 . 13 TRBV28 CASSRGGENTQYF
TRBJ2-5 . 17 TRBV5-1 CASSSGPSGGLQETQYF
TRBJ2-1 . 14 TRBV28 CASSPLQGPNEQFF
TRBJ2-7 . 15 TRBV12-5 CASSDRDRGAYEQYF
TRBJ1-3 . 14 TRBV6-5 CASRRGQGRYTIYF
TRBJ2-7 . 13 TRBV29-1 CSASSSGPYEQYF
TRBJ2-3 . 13 TRBV18 CASSPRPGDTQYF
TRBJ1-5 . 14 TRBV5-1 CASSVSGGNQPQHF
TRBJ2-5 once 15 TRBV6-5 CASSYWGRSGETQYF
TRBJ1-1 . 11 TRBV18 CASSLDSEAFF
TRBJ1-1 . 13 TRBV6-5 CASSYLGGTEAFF
TRBJ2-5 . 14 TRBV6-5 CASSYALTGGALDF
TRBJ1-4 . 14 TRBV18 CASSPRTGNEKLFF
TRBJ2-1 . 15 TRBV7-8 CASSYIAGGHNEQFF
TRBJ2-7 . 15 TRBV2 CASSLLAGETYEQYF
TRBJ1-1 . 14 TRBV6-5 CASRPQDMNTEAFF
TRBJ1-1 . 12 TRBV30 CACKTGWTEAFF
TRBJ1-5 . 14 TRBV7-9 CASSLGQGWQPQHF
TRBJ2-5 . 14 TRBV2 CASRKLAYQETQYF
TRBJ1-1 . 14 TRBV2 CASSSSGGGTEAFF
TRBJ1-1 . 15 TRBV5-6 CASSLSNRGNTEAFF
TRBJ2-7 once 16 TRBV25-1 CASSDPGTGSVREQYF
TRBJ2-7 once 12 TRBV29-1 CSVESGNYEQYF
TRBJ1-2 . 13 TRBV6-1 CASSEVEGNNCTF
TRBJ2-7 . 12 TRBV29-1 CSVTLGAYEQYF
TRBJ2-3 . 16 TRBV11-1 CASSPDRGLGTDTQYF
TRBJ1-4 . 17 TRBV19 CASSISDRGATNEKLFF
TRBJ2-5 . 11 TRBV27 CASGNQETQYF
TRBJ2-1 . 15 TRBV19 CASSSGTSGSDEQFF
TRBJ2-7 . 19 TRBV27 CASSPLQGGSRNPLYEQYF
TRBJ1-1 . 15 TRBV6-1 CASSRTGVLNTEAFF
TRBJ1-1 once 13 TRBV18 CASSPELSTEAFF
TRBJ2-2 . 15 TRBV7-2 CASSSRQGANGELFF